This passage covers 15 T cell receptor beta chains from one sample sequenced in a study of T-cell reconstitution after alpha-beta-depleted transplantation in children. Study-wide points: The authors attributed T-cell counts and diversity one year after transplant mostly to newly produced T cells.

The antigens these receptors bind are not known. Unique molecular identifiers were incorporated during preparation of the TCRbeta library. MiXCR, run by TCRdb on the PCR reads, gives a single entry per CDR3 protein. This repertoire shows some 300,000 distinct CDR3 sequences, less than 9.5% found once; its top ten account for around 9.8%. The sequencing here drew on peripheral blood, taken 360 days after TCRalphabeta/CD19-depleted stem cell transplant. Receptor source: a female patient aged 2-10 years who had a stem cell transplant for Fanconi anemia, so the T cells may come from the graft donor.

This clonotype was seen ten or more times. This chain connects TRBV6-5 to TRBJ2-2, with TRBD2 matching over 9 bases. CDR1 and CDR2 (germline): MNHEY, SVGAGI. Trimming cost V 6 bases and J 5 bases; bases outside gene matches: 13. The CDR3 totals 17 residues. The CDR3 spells CASSRAERGEGTGELFF. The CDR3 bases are TGTGCCAGCAGCCGGGCCGAGCGGGGGGAAGGAACCGGGGAGCTGTTTTTT.

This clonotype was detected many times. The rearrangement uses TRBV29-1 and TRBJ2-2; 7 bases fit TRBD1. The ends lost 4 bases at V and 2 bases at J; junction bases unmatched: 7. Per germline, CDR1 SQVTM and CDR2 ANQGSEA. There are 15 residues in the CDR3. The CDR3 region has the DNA TGCAGCGTTGTGGGAGACAGGGTCAACACCGGGGAGCTGTTTTTT. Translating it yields CSVVGDRVNTGELFF.

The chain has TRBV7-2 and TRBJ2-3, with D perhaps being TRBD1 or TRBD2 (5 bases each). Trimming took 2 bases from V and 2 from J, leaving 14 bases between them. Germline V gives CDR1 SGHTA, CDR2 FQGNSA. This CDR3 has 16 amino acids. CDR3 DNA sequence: TGTGCCAGCAGCTTACGCCTATGGGGGATCACAGATACGCAGTATTTT. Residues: CASSLRLWGITDTQYF.

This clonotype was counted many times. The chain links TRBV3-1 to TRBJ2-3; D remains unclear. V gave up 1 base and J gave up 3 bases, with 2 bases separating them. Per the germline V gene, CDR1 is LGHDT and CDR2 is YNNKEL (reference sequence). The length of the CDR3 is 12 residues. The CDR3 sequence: CASSQVTDTQYF. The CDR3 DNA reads TGTGCCAGCAGCCAAGTTACAGATACGCAGTATTTT.

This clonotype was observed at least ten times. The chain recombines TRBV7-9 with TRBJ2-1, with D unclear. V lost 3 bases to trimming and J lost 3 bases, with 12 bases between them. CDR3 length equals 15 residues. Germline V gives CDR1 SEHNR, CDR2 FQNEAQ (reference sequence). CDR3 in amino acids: CASSLGFVSYNEQFF. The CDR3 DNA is TGTGCCAGCAGCTTGGGGTTTGTCAGCTACAATGAGCAGTTCTTC.

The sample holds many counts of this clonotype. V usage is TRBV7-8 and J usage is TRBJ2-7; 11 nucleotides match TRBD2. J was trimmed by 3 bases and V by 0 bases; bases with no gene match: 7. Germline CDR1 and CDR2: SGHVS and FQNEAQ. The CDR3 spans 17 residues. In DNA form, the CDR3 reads TGTGCCAGCAGCTTAGCAGTTATTGGGACTAGCGGCTACGAGCAGTACTTC. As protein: CASSLAVIGTSGYEQYF.

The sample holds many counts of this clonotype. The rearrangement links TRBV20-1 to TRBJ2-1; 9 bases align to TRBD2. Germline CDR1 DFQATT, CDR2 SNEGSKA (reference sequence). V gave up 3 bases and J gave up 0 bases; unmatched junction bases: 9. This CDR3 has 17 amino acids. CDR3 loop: CSASDSGSLSSYNEQFF. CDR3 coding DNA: TGCAGTGCTAGCGATAGCGGGAGCCTAAGCTCCTACAATGAGCAGTTCTTC.

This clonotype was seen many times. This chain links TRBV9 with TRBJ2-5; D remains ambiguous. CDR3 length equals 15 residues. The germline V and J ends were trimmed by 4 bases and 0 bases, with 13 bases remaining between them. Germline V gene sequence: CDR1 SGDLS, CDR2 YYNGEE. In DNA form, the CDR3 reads TGTGCCAGCAGCCCAATTCCCGGGTACCAAGAGACCCAGTACTTC. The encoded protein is CASSPIPGYQETQYF.

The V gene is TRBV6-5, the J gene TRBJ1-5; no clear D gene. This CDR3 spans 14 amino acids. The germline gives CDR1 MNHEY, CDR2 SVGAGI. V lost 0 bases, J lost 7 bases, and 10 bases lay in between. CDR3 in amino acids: CASSYSTEWQPQHF. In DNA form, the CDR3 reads TGTGCCAGCAGTTACTCTACGGAGTGGCAGCCCCAGCATTTT.

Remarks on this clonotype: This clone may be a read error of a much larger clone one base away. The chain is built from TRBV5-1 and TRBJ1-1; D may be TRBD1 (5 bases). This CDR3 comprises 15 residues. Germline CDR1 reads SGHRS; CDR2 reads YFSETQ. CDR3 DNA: TGCGCCAGCAGCTTGGGGAACCGGGGACGAACTGAAGCTTTGTTT. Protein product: CASSLGNRGRTEALF.

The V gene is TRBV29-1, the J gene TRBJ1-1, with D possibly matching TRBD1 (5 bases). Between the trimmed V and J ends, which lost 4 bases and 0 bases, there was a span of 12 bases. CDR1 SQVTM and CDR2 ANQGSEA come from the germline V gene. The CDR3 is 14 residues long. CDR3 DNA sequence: TGCAGCGTTGCAAGGCGACAGATGAACACTGAAGCTTTCTTT. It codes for CSVARRQMNTEAFF.

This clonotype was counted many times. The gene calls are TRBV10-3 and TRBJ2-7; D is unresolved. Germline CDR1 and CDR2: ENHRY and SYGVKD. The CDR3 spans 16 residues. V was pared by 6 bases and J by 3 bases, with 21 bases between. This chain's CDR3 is CAISQIRLDGIYEQYV. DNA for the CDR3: TGTGCCATCAGCCAAATTAGATTAGACGGTATCTACGAGCAGTACGTC.

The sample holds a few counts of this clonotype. CDR3 residues: CATREGGGMNTEAFF. CDR3 DNA sequence: TGTGCCACCAGGGAGGGGGGGGGAATGAACACTGAAGCTTTCTTT. This sequence joins TRBV15 and TRBJ1-1; tentatively, D is TRBD1 (6 bases). The CDR3 sequence is 15 residues long. The V and J ends lost 6 bases and 0 bases respectively, with 14 bases between them. Germline assignment: CDR1 LNHNV and CDR2 YYDKDF (reference sequence).

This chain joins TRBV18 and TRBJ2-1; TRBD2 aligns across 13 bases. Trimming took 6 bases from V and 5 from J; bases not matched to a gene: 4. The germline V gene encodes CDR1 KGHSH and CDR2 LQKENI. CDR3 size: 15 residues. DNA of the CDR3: TGTGCCAGCTCGACCGGGACTAGCGGGAACAATGAGCAGTTCTTC. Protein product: CASSTGTSGNNEQFF.

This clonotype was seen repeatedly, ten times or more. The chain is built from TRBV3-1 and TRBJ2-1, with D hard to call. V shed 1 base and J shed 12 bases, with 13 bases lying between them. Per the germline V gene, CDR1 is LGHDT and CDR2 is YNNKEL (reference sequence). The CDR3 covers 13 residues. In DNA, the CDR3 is TGTGCCAGCAGCCAAGTTCAACTCGAACCGCAGTTCTTC. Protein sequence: CASSQVQLEPQFF.